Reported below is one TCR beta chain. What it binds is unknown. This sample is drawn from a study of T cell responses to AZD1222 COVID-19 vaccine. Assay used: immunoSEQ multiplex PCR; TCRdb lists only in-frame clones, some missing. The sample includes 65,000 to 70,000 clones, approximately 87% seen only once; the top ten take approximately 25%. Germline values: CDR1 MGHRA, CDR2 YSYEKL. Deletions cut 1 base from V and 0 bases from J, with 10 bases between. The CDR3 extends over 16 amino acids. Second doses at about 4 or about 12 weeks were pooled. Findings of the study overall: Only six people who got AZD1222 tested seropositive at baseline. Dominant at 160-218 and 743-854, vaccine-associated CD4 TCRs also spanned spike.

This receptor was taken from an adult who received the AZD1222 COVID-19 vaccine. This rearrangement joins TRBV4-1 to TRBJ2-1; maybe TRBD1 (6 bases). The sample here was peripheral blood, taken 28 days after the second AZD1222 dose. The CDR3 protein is CASSQAQGSSYNEQFF. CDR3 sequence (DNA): TGCGCCAGCAGCCAAGCACAGGGTAGCTCCTACAATGAGCAGTTCTTC.